Below are 25 T cell receptor beta chains sequenced from a single sample in a study of T cells in Graves' hyperthyroidism and ophthalmopathy. The source material, RNA transcripts, was used to amplify TCR beta CDR3 regions. An initial round of RT-PCR targeting the TCR CDR3 relied on the HTBI primer set. One entry per CDR3 protein results from TCRdb running MiXCR on the multiplex PCR reads. Here the sample spans 530,000 or so distinct CDR3 sequences, less than 25% being singletons. Material: blood. Source of these receptors: a woman aged 25-40 years with Graves' ophthalmopathy.

The genes are TRBV12-3 or TRBV12-4 and TRBJ1-3, with D tentatively TRBD1 (5 bases). The CDR3 is made up of 14 amino acids. Trimming cost V 5 bases and J 7 bases, with 15 bases left between them. For the CDR3, the DNA is TGTGCCAGCAGTGCCGACAGATGGGGCAACACCATATATTTT. Translating gives CASSADRWGNTIYF.

This clonotype was recorded a few times. CDR3 loop: CSARKASGSSEQYF. In DNA, the CDR3 is TGCAGTGCTAGGAAGGCTAGCGGGAGTAGCGAGCAGTACTTC. The genes are TRBV20-1 and TRBJ2-7, with 10 bases fitting TRBD2. Per germline, CDR1 DFQATT and CDR2 SNEGSKA (reference sequence). V was pared by 3 bases and J by 6 bases, with 8 bases of the junction left unmatched. The CDR3 runs 14 residues.

The chain links TRBV28 to TRBJ2-7; tentatively, D is TRBD2 (6 bases). V lost 3 bases and J lost 2, with 17 bases in between. The CDR3 loop spans 16 amino acids. Germline loops: CDR1 MDHEN, CDR2 SYDVKM. DNA of the CDR3: TGTGCCAGCAGTTTCCCGTTCACTAGCCGCACCTACGAGCAGTACTTC. Amino acid sequence: CASSFPFTSRTYEQYF.

This clonotype was detected ten times or more. J is TRBJ1-2 and V is TRBV5-1; no reliable D call. Germline V gives CDR1 SGHRS, CDR2 YFSETQ. The CDR3 has 13 residues. The V gene lost 0 bases and the J gene lost 5 bases, with 8 bases spanning the gap. The CDR3 nucleotides are TGCGCCAGCAGCTTGGAAGCAGATTATGGCTACACCTTC. Translated: CASSLEADYGYTF.

The chain joins TRBV27 to TRBJ1-1; 8 bases line up with TRBD1. The germline V gene has CDR1 MNHEY and CDR2 SMNVEV (reference sequence). The CDR3 is made up of 14 amino acids. With V trimmed by 2 bases and J by 7 bases, 6 bases remained unmatched. This chain's CDR3 is CASSLGQGLSEAFF. The CDR3 DNA is TGTGCCAGCAGTTTAGGACAGGGTCTTAGTGAAGCTTTCTTT.

In this sample, this clonotype turned up a few times. CDR3 in amino acids: CASSPVLAGYQETQYF. DNA of the CDR3: TGTGCCAGCTCACCAGTACTAGCGGGGTACCAAGAGACCCAGTACTTC. V is TRBV18 and J is TRBJ2-5; 10 bases map to TRBD2. CDR1 KGHSH and CDR2 LQKENI come from the germline V gene. This CDR3 has 16 residues. Losses at the gene ends were 2 bases for V and 0 bases for J; bases not matched to a gene: 3. Variable domain in full (rest from reference TRBV18 and TRBJ2-5): NAGVMQNPRHLVRRRGQEARLRCSPMKGHSHVYWYRQLPEEGLKFMVYLQKENIIDESGMPKERFSAEFPKEGPSILRIQQVVRGDSAAYFCASSPVLAGYQETQYFGPGTRLLVL.

The chain links TRBV2 to TRBJ1-5, with D hard to call. The CDR3 covers 14 residues. Germline CDR1 SNHLY, CDR2 FYNNEI. Trimming cost V 5 bases and J 6 bases, with 14 bases left between them. CDR3 in amino acids: CASSPGRTPQPQHF. The CDR3 nucleotides are TGTGCCAGCAGTCCCGGAAGGACGCCTCAGCCCCAGCATTTT.

Details on this clonotype: A read error may be the cause here, since a much bigger clone is one base away. This chain connects TRBV28 to TRBJ1-5; the D gene is possibly TRBD1 (5 bases). From germline, CDR1 is MDHEN and CDR2 SYDVKM. The CDR3 has 11 residues. CDR3 loop: CAGSTGGPQHF. The CDR3 bases are TGTGCCGGCAGTACCGGGGGGCCCCAGCATTTT.

This clonotype was seen repeatedly, ten times or more. The chain combines TRBV7-9 with TRBJ2-7; D may be TRBD1 or TRBD2 (5 bases each). Trimming left V 4 bases short and J 7 bases short, with 14 bases between. CDR1 SEHNR and CDR2 FQNEAQ come from the germline V gene (reference sequence). The CDR3 sequence is 13 residues long. The CDR3 region has the DNA TGTGCCAGCAGCTGGACGGGACCGGGGGAGCAGTACTTC. Residues: CASSWTGPGEQYF.

The gene calls are TRBV28 and TRBJ2-7; 14 nucleotides agree with TRBD2. CDR1 and CDR2 (germline): MDHEN, SYDVKM. V lost 6 bases and J lost 2; bases outside the gene matches: 15. The CDR3 is 19 residues long. The CDR3 spells CASSSVPGLAGVEPYEQYF. The CDR3 DNA follows: TGTGCCAGCAGCTCTGTCCCGGGACTAGCGGGAGTAGAACCCTACGAGCAGTACTTC.

This clonotype was detected many times. The chain uses TRBV6-1 and TRBJ1-5, with 8 nucleotides matching TRBD1. Germline lookup yields CDR1 MNHNS and CDR2 SASEGT. The length of the CDR3 is 17 residues. With V trimmed by 4 bases and J by 5 bases, 13 bases remained unmatched. CDR3 sequence (DNA): TGTGCCAGCAGTGGCGGGGGGGGGACAGGTGGTCATCAGCCCCAGCATTTT. The encoded protein is CASSGGGGTGGHQPQHF.

The rearrangement links TRBV30 to TRBJ1-2, with a weak D call TRBD1 (6 bases). The V end lost 5 bases, the J end lost 4 bases, and 11 bases lay between the germline ends. This CDR3 contains 12 residues. Germline V CDR1 and CDR2: GTSNPN, SVGIG (reference sequence). The CDR3: CAWVRGSYGYTF. The CDR3 coding sequence is TGTGCCTGGGTCAGGGGAAGCTATGGCTACACCTTC.

This clonotype was seen a single time. One junction end does not reproduce the germline sequence, and a read error may be involved. The V and J genes are TRBV3-1 and TRBJ2-5; D may be TRBD1 or TRBD2 (5 bases each). The germline gives CDR1 LGHDT, CDR2 YNNKEL (reference sequence). This CDR3 has 13 amino acids. The CDR3 protein is CASSQETRGTQHF. Here the CDR3 DNA reads TGTGCCAGCAGCCAAGAGACGAGAGGGACCCAGCACTTC.

The V and J genes are TRBV5-1 and TRBJ2-7, with unresolved D. The CDR3 spans 14 residues. Germline lookup yields CDR1 SGHRS and CDR2 YFSETQ. V lost 4 bases and J 2 bases, leaving 13 bases between the germline ends. This CDR3 reads CASSMGSATYEQYF. The DNA for the CDR3 is TGCGCCAGCAGCATGGGGTCCGCAACCTACGAGCAGTACTTC.

This clonotype showed up just a few times. The chain joins TRBV12-3 or TRBV12-4 to TRBJ1-5, with 7 bases identical to TRBD1. CDR3 length equals 15 residues. V shed 5 bases, J shed 4 bases, and the junction held 8 bases outside the gene matches. The CDR3 spells CASSAPDRVNQPQHF. CDR3 coding DNA: TGTGCCAGCAGTGCGCCAGACAGGGTAAATCAGCCCCAGCATTTT.

In this sample, this clonotype turned up a few times. The CDR3 DNA follows: TGCAGCGTTCTCCCCAGCTATAACTATGGCTACACCTTC. It yields the protein CSVLPSYNYGYTF. The chain recombines TRBV29-1 with TRBJ1-2; D gene uncertain. The germline V and J ends were trimmed by 5 bases and 1 base, with 11 bases remaining between them. Looked up from germline, CDR1 is SQVTM and CDR2 is ANQGSEA. The CDR3 totals 13 residues.

The table lists this clonotype with many counts. The chain couples TRBV12-3 or TRBV12-4 to TRBJ1-5; unclear D gene. V shed 6 bases and J shed 2 bases, with 20 bases lying between them. This CDR3 comprises 17 residues. CDR3 nucleotides: TGTGCCAGCAGCCCAGACTTCGGTGATAATGGCAATCAGCCCCAGCATTTT. Its translation is CASSPDFGDNGNQPQHF.

This clonotype was counted at least ten times. The chain carries TRBV6-1 and TRBJ1-3, with D unresolved. V dropped 7 bases and J dropped 0 bases, with 10 bases sitting between them. CDR1 MNHNS and CDR2 SASEGT come from the germline V gene. The CDR3 is 14 residues long. CDR3 sequence: CASKDRYSGNTIYF. For the CDR3, the DNA is TGTGCCAGCAAGGATCGGTACTCTGGAAACACCATATATTTT.

This chain uses TRBV12-3 or TRBV12-4 with TRBJ1-5; weak D call: TRBD1 (6 bases). The V end lost 5 bases, the J end lost 1 base, and 15 bases lay between the germline ends. The CDR3 is 16 amino acids. The CDR3 loop is CASSPRPGHSNQPQHF. In DNA, the CDR3 is TGTGCCAGCAGTCCAAGACCGGGACACAGCAATCAGCCCCAGCATTTT.

This clonotype was detected a few times. One junction end disagrees with the germline gene, perhaps due to a read error. The rearrangement links TRBV2 to TRBJ2-4; 8 nucleotides line up with TRBD1. Germline assignment: CDR1 SNHLY and CDR2 FYNNEI. The CDR3 totals 16 residues. CDR3 in DNA: TGTGCCAGCAGGGACAGGGTCTATGTTGCCAAAAACATTAAGTACTTC. It encodes CASRDRVYVAKNIKYF.

The chain employs TRBV4-1 and TRBJ1-5, with 7 bases fitting TRBD1. The CDR3 length is 16 residues. Germline V gene sequence: CDR1 MGHRA, CDR2 YSYEKL. V was pared by 0 bases and J by 1 base, with 3 bases of the junction left unmatched. CDR3 region: CASSQDPGQSNQPQHF. As DNA, the CDR3 is TGCGCCAGCAGCCAAGATCCGGGACAGAGCAATCAGCCCCAGCATTTT.

J is TRBJ1-2 and V is TRBV6-1; D gene unclear. Germline V gives CDR1 MNHNS, CDR2 SASEGT. The V gene lost 7 bases and the J gene lost 8 bases, with 17 bases spanning the gap. CDR3 length equals 13 residues. The CDR3 is CASTLDRLGGYTF. As DNA, the CDR3 is TGTGCCAGCACCCTGGATCGCTTAGGAGGCTACACCTTC.

This clonotype has just a few counts. V gene TRBV7-2 combines with J gene TRBJ2-7; TRBD2 is a possible D gene (5 bases). Trimming pared 3 bases from V and 2 bases from J, leaving 8 bases between. This CDR3 region has 13 residues. CDR1 is SGHTA and CDR2 is FQGNSA in the germline V gene. The CDR3 reads CASSFGKAYEQYF. The CDR3 nucleotides read TGTGCCAGCAGCTTCGGGAAAGCCTACGAGCAGTACTTC.

At least ten counts were recorded for this clonotype. The chain has TRBV7-2 and TRBJ2-5, with TRBD2 matching 7 bases. Germline lookup yields CDR1 SGHTA and CDR2 FQGNSA. This CDR3 has 12 amino acids. V lost 5 bases, J lost 6 bases, and 3 bases stayed unmatched. The CDR3 nucleotides are TGTGCCAGCAGCCGGGACTATCAGACCCAGTACTTC. This gives the protein CASSRDYQTQYF. Full variable domain (missing parts from reference TRBV7-2 and TRBJ2-5): GAGVSQSPSNKVTEKGKDVELRCDPISGHTALYWYRQSLGQGLEFLIYFQGNSAPDKSGLPSDRFSAERTGGSVSTLTIQRTQQEDSAVYLCASSRDYQTQYFGPGTRLLVL.

The count of this clonotype is one. J is TRBJ1-3 and V is TRBV12-3 or TRBV12-4; 7 bases match TRBD1. J lost 4 bases, V lost 5 bases, and 11 bases had no gene match. The CDR3 loop spans 16 amino acids. The CDR3: CASSDPARDSGNTIYF. In DNA, the CDR3 is TGTGCCAGCAGTGACCCAGCCCGGGACAGCGGAAACACCATATATTTT.